The 23 T cell receptor beta chains listed next were all sequenced from one sample in a study of cytomegalovirus exposure and HLA in healthy donors. Researchers ran the PCR with 60 Vbeta and 13 Jbeta primers. Sequenced by immunoSEQ multiplex PCR; TCRdb stores in-frame clones only, minus some. The sample carries approximately 140,000 clones, 70% to 80% recorded once. The source material was PBMCs. The source is a woman in her forties or fifties in good health and CMV-seronegative.

This chain links TRBV28 with TRBJ2-5, with 9 bases fitting TRBD1. The CDR3 contains 14 residues. After removal of 3 bases from V and 5 bases from J, the junction contained 4 bases not matched to a gene. Germline CDR1 MDHEN, CDR2 SYDVKM. CDR3 sequence reads: CASSFTGGRETQYF. CDR3 DNA sequence: TGTGCCAGCAGTTTCACAGGGGGCAGGGAGACCCAGTACTTC.

The gene calls are TRBV19 and TRBJ2-3; no reliable D call. The CDR3 has 15 residues. The V end lost 5 bases, the J end lost 0 bases, and 12 bases lay between the germline ends. CDR1 is LNHDA, CDR2 SQIVND, per germline (reference sequence). Here the CDR3 DNA reads TGTGCCAGTAGTCTTTTGGCCAGTAGCACAGATACGCAGTATTTT. Translation gives CASSLLASSTDTQYF.

The CDR3 region is CASSLTNPGERGYTF. DNA of the CDR3: TGTGCCAGCAGCTTAACCAACCCCGGAGAGCGTGGCTACACCTTC. This chain joins TRBV7-8 and TRBJ1-2; D call uncertain. Between the trimmed V and J ends, which lost 2 bases and 7 bases, there was a span of 17 bases. The CDR3 consists of 15 residues. The germline CDR1 and CDR2 sequences are SGHVS and FQNEAQ.

V and J are TRBV7-8 and TRBJ2-1; 11 nucleotides line up with TRBD2. The length of the CDR3 is 16 residues. Germline V gene data show CDR1 as SGHVS and CDR2 as FQNEAQ. V shed 4 bases and J 5 bases; nucleotides not matched to a gene: 7. The DNA for the CDR3 is TGTGCCAGCAGCTCGCCACAGGGACTAGCGGACAATGAGCAGTTCTTC. Translating gives CASSSPQGLADNEQFF.

V gene TRBV30 combines with J gene TRBJ1-1; possible D gene TRBD1, 6 bases. CDR3 length equals 13 residues. Trimming removed 4 bases at V and 1 base at J, with 10 bases between. Germline lookup yields CDR1 GTSNPN and CDR2 SVGIG (reference sequence). The CDR3 region is CAWIPGQNTEAFF. CDR3 in DNA: TGTGCCTGGATTCCGGGACAGAACACTGAAGCTTTCTTT.

The V and J genes are TRBV6-5 and TRBJ1-5; 7 nucleotides align to TRBD1. The germline V gene encodes CDR1 MNHEY and CDR2 SVGAGI. There are 13 residues in the CDR3. V gave up 6 bases and J gave up 9 bases; unmatched junction bases: 8. The CDR3 loop reads CASRNTGAAPQHF. The CDR3 DNA follows: TGTGCCAGCAGAAACACAGGGGCGGCGCCCCAGCATTTT.

The chain is built from TRBV5-1 and TRBJ2-1; 7 bases align to TRBD2. The CDR3 has 17 residues. V was clipped by 2 bases and J by 0 bases; unmatched bases: 8. CDR1 and CDR2 (germline): SGHRS, YFSETQ. The CDR3 sequence: CASSLGRGESSYNEQFF. CDR3 in DNA: TGCGCCAGCAGCTTAGGGAGGGGCGAGAGCTCCTACAATGAGCAGTTCTTC.

This clone has a single count. V is TRBV6-1 and J is TRBJ2-2; D is ambiguous. CDR1 is MNHNS, CDR2 SASEGT, per germline. The CDR3 length is 15 residues. V lost 2 bases and J 6 bases, leaving 13 bases between the germline ends. The CDR3 DNA reads as TGTGCCAGCAGTGAATTAACCGTCACGGCCGGGGAGCTGTTTTTT. This encodes CASSELTVTAGELFF.

The chain couples TRBV5-8 to TRBJ1-6, with 7 bases identical to TRBD1. Germline assignment: CDR1 SGHTS and CDR2 YDEGEE. V shed 0 bases and J 11 bases; nucleotides not matched to a gene: 5. The CDR3 is made up of 14 amino acids. The CDR3 region is CASSLGQGGTPLHF. CDR3 nucleotide sequence: TGTGCCAGCAGCTTGGGACAGGGCGGAACACCCCTCCACTTT.

The rearrangement uses TRBV7-6 and TRBJ2-7, with D perhaps matching TRBD2 (7 bases). The CDR3 contains 18 residues. The germline V and J ends were trimmed by 0 bases and 0 bases, with 18 bases remaining between them. CDR1 is SGHVS, CDR2 FNYEAQ, per germline. For the CDR3, the DNA is TGTGCCAGCAGCTTAGCAAGGGGGGGGCCAGGACACTCCTACGAGCAGTACTTC. Translation: CASSLARGGPGHSYEQYF.

The count of this clone is one. The chain employs TRBV4-1 and TRBJ1-1; possibly TRBD1 for D (6 bases). CDR3 length equals 14 residues. Germline lookup yields CDR1 MGHRA and CDR2 YSYEKL. Trimming cost V 4 bases and J 3 bases, with 12 bases left between them. In DNA, the CDR3 is TGCGCCAGCAGCCTCAGGGGCCGGGACACTGAAGCTTTCTTT. Residues: CASSLRGRDTEAFF.

This clone appeared a few times. The chain carries TRBV19 and TRBJ2-1, with 9 bases matching TRBD2. Germline lookup yields CDR1 LNHDA and CDR2 SQIVND (reference sequence). Trimming at V came to 3 bases and at J to 2 bases, leaving 2 bases not matched to a gene. This CDR3 comprises 15 residues. The CDR3 sequence is CASSMGLATYNEQFF. The CDR3, as DNA: TGTGCCAGTAGTATGGGACTAGCCACCTACAATGAGCAGTTCTTC.

This clone was seen only once. V and J are TRBV9 and TRBJ2-2; 9 bases agree with TRBD2. Germline V gene lookup returns CDR1 SGDLS and CDR2 YYNGEE. The CDR3 is 15 amino acids. After removal of 5 bases from V and 6 bases from J, the junction contained 8 bases not matched to a gene. CDR3 sequence: CASSVTGTSPGELFF. CDR3 DNA: TGTGCCAGCAGTGTTACGGGGACTAGCCCCGGGGAGCTGTTTTTT.

With regard to this clone: At the DNA level, this CDR3 is encoded by other sequences in the same sample as well. The chain couples TRBV5-4 to TRBJ1-2; possible D gene TRBD1, 5 bases. V gave up 5 bases and J gave up 2 bases, with 10 bases separating them. Germline CDR1 reads SGHNT; CDR2 reads YYREEE (reference sequence). CDR3 length: 13 residues. The CDR3 loop is CASSLDRNYGYTF. DNA of the CDR3: TGTGCCAGCAGTCTCGACAGAAACTATGGCTACACCTTC.

The V and J genes are TRBV27 and TRBJ2-1, with D possibly being TRBD2 (5 bases). The CDR3 totals 12 residues. The germline V gene encodes CDR1 MNHEY and CDR2 SMNVEV (reference sequence). The V gene lost 4 bases and the J gene lost 7 bases, with 8 bases spanning the gap. CDR3 protein: CASSSGGNEQFF. CDR3 nucleotides: TGTGCCAGCAGTTCCGGAGGAAATGAGCAGTTCTTC.

The rearrangement uses TRBV5-1 and TRBJ1-5; 10 bases line up with TRBD1. Germline V gene sequence: CDR1 SGHRS, CDR2 YFSETQ. This CDR3 is built from 15 residues. V was pared by 0 bases and J by 5 bases, with 2 bases of the junction left unmatched. The chain's CDR3 is CASSLAGTGDQPQHF. The CDR3 DNA is TGCGCCAGCAGCTTGGCCGGGACAGGGGATCAGCCCCAGCATTTT.

The chain has TRBV2 and TRBJ1-5; weak D call: TRBD1 (5 bases). With 3 bases removed from V and 7 bases from J, the gap between germline ends came to 19 bases. The germline V gene has CDR1 SNHLY and CDR2 FYNNEI. This CDR3 spans 16 amino acids. DNA of the CDR3: TGTGCCAGCAGTGAGGAGTACGGGGGAGTCGGACAGCCCCAGCATTTT. The encoded protein is CASSEEYGGVGQPQHF.

The J gene is TRBJ1-2, the V gene TRBV30, with 8 positions matching TRBD1. Per germline, CDR1 GTSNPN and CDR2 SVGIG (reference sequence). The CDR3 is 17 residues long. V was clipped by 3 bases and J by 7 bases; unmatched bases: 19. The CDR3 DNA reads TGTGCCTGGAGCCTAATGGGTATGACAGGGGCTGGAGCTGGCTACACCTTC. Protein: CAWSLMGMTGAGAGYTF.

The CDR3 spells CATSSRDSAYEQYF. The CDR3 DNA follows: TGTGCCACCAGCAGCCGGGACAGCGCCTACGAGCAGTACTTC. The chain combines TRBV15 with TRBJ2-7, with 7 positions matching TRBD1. Germline V gene lookup returns CDR1 LNHNV and CDR2 YYDKDF (reference sequence). The CDR3 has 14 residues. J lost 2 bases, V lost 3 bases, and 4 bases had no gene match.

This rearrangement joins TRBV30 to TRBJ2-1; D unclear. The CDR3 totals 14 residues. Germline CDR1 is GTSNPN and CDR2 is SVGIG (reference sequence). The V gene lost 1 base and the J gene lost 7 bases, with 14 bases spanning the gap. The CDR3 DNA sequence: TGTGCCTGGAGTGAGGTACTATTTCCGAATGAGCAGTTCTTC. This encodes CAWSEVLFPNEQFF.

DNA of the CDR3: TGTGCCAGCAGGAGACCGGGACTAGTTAATGAGCAGTTCTTC. It yields the protein CASRRPGLVNEQFF. V and J are TRBV7-2 and TRBJ2-1, with 8 bases that match TRBD2. Looked up from germline, CDR1 is SGHTA and CDR2 is FQGNSA. This CDR3 has 14 amino acids. V was clipped by 6 bases and J by 7 bases; unmatched bases: 8. Filled out from reference TRBV7-2 and TRBJ2-1, the complete variable domain reads GAGVSQSPSNKVTEKGKDVELRCDPISGHTALYWYRQSLGQGLEFLIYFQGNSAPDKSGLPSDRFSAERTGGSVSTLTIQRTQQEDSAVYLCASRRPGLVNEQFFGPGTRLTVL.

This clone was observed a few times. Its ends do not fully match the called genes, so a read error is possible. This chain links TRBV6-5 with TRBJ1-4; TRBD1 is a possible D gene (6 bases). CDR1 is MNHEY and CDR2 is SVGAGI in the germline V gene. This CDR3 has 12 amino acids. The CDR3 spells CACRGTNEKLFF. CDR3 nucleotides: TGTGCCTGCAGGGGCACTAATGAAAAACTGTTTTTT.

In the case of this clone: At one end, the junction sequence differs from germline, possibly due to a read error. The chain combines TRBV7-9 with TRBJ1-2, with unresolved D. The CDR3 length is 14 residues. Germline lookup yields CDR1 SEHNR and CDR2 FQNEAQ (reference sequence). In nucleotides, the CDR3 is TGTTCCAGCAGCTTCGGAGGTTTAATAAGTGGCTACACCTTC. Encoded protein: CSSSFGGLISGYTF.